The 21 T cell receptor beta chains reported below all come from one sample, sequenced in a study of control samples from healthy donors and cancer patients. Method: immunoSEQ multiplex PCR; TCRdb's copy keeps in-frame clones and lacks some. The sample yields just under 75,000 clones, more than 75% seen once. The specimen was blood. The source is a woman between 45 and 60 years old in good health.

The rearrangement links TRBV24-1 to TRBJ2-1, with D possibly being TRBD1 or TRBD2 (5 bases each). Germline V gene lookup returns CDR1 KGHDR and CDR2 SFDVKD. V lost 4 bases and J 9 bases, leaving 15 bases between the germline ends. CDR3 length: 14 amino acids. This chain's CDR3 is CATSDPGPGTEQFF. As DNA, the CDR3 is TGTGCCACCAGTGACCCCGGACCTGGGACTGAGCAGTTCTTC.

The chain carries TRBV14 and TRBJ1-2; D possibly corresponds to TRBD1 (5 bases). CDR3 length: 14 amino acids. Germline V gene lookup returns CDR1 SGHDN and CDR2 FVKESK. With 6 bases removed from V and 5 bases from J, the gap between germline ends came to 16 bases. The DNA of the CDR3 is TGTGCCAGCAGTTCCGGGACGGGTGTTTATGGCTACACCTTC. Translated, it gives CASSSGTGVYGYTF.

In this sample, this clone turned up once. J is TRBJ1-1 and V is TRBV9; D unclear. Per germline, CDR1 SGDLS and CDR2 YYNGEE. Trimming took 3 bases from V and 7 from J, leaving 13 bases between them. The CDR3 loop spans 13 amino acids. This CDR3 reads CASSADRGIEAFF. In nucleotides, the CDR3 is TGTGCCAGCAGCGCCGACCGCGGGATTGAAGCTTTCTTT. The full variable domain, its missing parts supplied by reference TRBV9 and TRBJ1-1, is DSGVTQTPKHLITATGQRVTLRCSPRSGDLSVYWYQQSLDQGLQFLIQYYNGEERAKGNILERFSAQQFPDLHSELNLSSLELGDSALYFCASSADRGIEAFFGQGTRLTVV.

DNA for the CDR3: TGCAGTGCTAGGGATCTAAGCGAGCAGTACTTC. This gives the protein CSARDLSEQYF. V gene TRBV20-1 combines with J gene TRBJ2-7; D gene ambiguous. Per the germline V gene, CDR1 is DFQATT and CDR2 is SNEGSKA (reference sequence). This CDR3 is 11 amino acids long. V dropped 3 bases and J dropped 6 bases, with 9 bases sitting between them.

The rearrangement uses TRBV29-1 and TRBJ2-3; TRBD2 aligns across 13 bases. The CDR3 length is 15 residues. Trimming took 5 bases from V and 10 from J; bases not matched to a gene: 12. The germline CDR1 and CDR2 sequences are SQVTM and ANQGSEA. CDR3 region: CSVSSGTSGVLPQYF. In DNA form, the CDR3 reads TGCAGCGTTTCATCCGGGACTAGCGGGGTCCTGCCGCAGTATTTT.

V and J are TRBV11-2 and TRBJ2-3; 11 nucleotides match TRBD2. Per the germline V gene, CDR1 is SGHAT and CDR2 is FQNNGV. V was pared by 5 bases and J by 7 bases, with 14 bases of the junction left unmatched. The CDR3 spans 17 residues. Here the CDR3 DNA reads TGTGCCAGCAGCGTCGGACTAGCGGGTAGATCACAGAATACGCAGTATTTT. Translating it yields CASSVGLAGRSQNTQYF.

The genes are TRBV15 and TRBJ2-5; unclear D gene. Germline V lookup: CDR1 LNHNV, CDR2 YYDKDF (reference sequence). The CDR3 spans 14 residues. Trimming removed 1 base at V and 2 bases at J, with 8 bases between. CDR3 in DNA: TGTGCCACCAGCAGAGTTCACGTGCAAGAGACCCAGTACTTC. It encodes CATSRVHVQETQYF.

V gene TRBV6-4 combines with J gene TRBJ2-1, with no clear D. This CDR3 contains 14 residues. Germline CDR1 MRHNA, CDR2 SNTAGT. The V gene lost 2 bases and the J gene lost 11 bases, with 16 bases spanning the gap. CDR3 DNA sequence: TGTGCCAGCAGTGACGATAGCCTTCCACGGAAGCAGTTCTTC. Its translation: CASSDDSLPRKQFF.

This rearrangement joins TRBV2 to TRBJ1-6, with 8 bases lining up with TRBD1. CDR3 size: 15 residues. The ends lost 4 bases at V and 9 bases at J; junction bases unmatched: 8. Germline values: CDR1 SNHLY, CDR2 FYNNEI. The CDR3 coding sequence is TGTGCCAGCAGTGCCGGGACAGGTTCTTCTTCACCCCTCCACTTT. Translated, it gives CASSAGTGSSSPLHF. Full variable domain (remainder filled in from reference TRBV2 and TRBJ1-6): EPEVTQTPSHQVTQMGQEVILRCVPISNHLYFYWYRQILGQKVEFLVSFYNNEISEKSEIFDDQFSVERPDGSNFTLKIRSTKLEDSAMYFCASSAGTGSSSPLHFGNGTRLTVT.

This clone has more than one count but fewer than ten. CDR3 protein: CASSLAERYEQYF. CDR3 sequence (DNA): TGCGCCAGCAGCTTGGCCGAGAGGTACGAGCAGTACTTC. V is TRBV5-1 and J is TRBJ2-7; no clear D. Germline loops: CDR1 SGHRS, CDR2 YFSETQ. Trimming left V 0 bases short and J 4 bases short, with 8 bases between. The length of the CDR3 is 13 residues.

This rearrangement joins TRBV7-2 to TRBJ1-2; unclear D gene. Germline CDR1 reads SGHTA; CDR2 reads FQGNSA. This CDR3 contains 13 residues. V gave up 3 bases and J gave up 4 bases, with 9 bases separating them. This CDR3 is CASSLMGSYGYTF. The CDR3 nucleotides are TGTGCCAGCAGCTTGATGGGCAGCTATGGCTACACCTTC.

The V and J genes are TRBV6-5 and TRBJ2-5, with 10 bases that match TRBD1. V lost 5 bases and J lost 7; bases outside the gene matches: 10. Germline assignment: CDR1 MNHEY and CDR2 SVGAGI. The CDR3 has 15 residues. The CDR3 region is CASSTGTGVGRTQYF. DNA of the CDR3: TGTGCCAGCAGTACCGGGACAGGGGTTGGTAGGACCCAGTACTTC.

The CDR3 region is CASSEGAGTGTQPQHF. The CDR3 region has the DNA TGTGCCAGCAGTGAAGGGGCCGGGACAGGTACTCAGCCCCAGCATTTT. The V call is TRBV6-1, the J call TRBJ1-5, with 8 bases lining up with TRBD1. Germline V gives CDR1 MNHNS, CDR2 SASEGT. The trim removed 1 base at V and 6 bases at J, leaving 8 bases unmatched. CDR3 length equals 16 residues.

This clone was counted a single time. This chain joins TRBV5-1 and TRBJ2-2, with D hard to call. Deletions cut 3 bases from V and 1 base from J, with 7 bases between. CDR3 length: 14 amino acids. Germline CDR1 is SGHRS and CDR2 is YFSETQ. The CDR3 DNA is TGCGCCAGCAGCTCCGAATGGAACACCGGGGAGCTGTTTTTT. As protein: CASSSEWNTGELFF. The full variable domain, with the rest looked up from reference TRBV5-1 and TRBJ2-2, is KAGVTQTPRYLIKTRGQQVTLSCSPISGHRSVSWYQQTPGQGLQFLFEYFSETQRNKGNFPGRFSGRQFSNSRSEMNVSTLELGDSALYLCASSSEWNTGELFFGEGSRLTVL.

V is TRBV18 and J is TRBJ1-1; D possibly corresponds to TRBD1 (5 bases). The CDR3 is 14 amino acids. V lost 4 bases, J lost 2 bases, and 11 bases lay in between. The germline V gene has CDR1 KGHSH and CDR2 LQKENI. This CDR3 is CASSLTGSNTEAFF. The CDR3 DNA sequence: TGTGCCAGCTCACTCACAGGATCTAACACTGAAGCTTTCTTT.

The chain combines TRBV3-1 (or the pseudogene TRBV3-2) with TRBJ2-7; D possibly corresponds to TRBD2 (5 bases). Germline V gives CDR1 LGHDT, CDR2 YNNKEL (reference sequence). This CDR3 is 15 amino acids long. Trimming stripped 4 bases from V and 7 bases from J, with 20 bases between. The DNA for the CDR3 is TGTGCCAGCAGCCTGGGTGAGAGGGTGGATGGGGAGCAGTACTTC. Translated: CASSLGERVDGEQYF.

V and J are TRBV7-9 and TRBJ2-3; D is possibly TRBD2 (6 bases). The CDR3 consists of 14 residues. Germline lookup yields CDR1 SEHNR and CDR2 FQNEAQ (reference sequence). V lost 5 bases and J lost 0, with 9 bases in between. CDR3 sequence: CASSTTRSTDTQYF. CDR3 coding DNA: TGTGCCAGCAGCACGACTAGAAGCACAGATACGCAGTATTTT.

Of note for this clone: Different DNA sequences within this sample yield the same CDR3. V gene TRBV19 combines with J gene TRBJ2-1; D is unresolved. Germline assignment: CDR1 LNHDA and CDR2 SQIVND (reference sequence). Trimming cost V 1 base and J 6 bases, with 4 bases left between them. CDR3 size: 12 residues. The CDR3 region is CASSIVGNEQFF. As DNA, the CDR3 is TGTGCCAGTAGTATAGTTGGCAATGAGCAGTTCTTC.

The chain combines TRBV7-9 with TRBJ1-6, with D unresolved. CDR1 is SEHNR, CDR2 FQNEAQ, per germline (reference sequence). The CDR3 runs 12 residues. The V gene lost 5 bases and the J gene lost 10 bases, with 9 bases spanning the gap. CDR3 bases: TGTGCCAGCAGCCCTGATGGATCACCCCTCCACTTT. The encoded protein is CASSPDGSPLHF.

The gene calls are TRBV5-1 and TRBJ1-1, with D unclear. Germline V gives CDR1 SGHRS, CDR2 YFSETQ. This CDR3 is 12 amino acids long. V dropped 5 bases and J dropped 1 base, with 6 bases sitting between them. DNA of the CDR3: TGCGCCAGCAGTACGGGGAACACTGAAGCTTTCTTT. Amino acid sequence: CASSTGNTEAFF.

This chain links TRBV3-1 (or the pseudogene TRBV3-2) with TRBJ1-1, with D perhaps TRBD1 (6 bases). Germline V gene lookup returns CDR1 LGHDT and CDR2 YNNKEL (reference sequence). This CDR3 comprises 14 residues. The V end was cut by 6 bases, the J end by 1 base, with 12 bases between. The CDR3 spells CASRPPTGNTEAFF. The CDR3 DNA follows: TGTGCCAGCAGGCCACCGACAGGGAACACTGAAGCTTTCTTT.